This is a list of T cell receptor beta chains from one sample in a study of OX40 agonist ivuxolimab in advanced cancers. The table came from immunoSEQ multiplex PCR; TCRdb's copy has only in-frame clones and leaves some out. The sample shows around 80,000 clones, roughly 87% of them seen only once. The material sequenced was CD4+ or CD8+ T cells sorted from blood, taken in a trial of the OX40 agonist ivuxolimab. Source of these receptors: an adult with an advanced solid tumor such as melanoma, head and neck, liver or kidney cancer. The CDR3 runs from the conserved cysteine through the conserved F or W. D genes are given only for firm matches. Size values are once, few and many counts, or a class for expanded clones, and some rows have none.

CDR3 length: 14
V gene: TRBV28
J gene: TRBJ1-2
D gene: -
clone size: -
CDR3 DNA: TGTGCCAGCAGTCCAGGGACATCAACGAGGGGCTACACCTTC
CDR3 protein: CASSPGTSTRGYTF

CDR3 length: 13
V gene: TRBV18
J gene: TRBJ2-7
D gene: -
clone size: -
CDR3 DNA: TGTGCCAGCTCACCACCGTATCGAGGGGTGAGGCACTTC
CDR3 protein: CASSPPYRGVRHF

CDR3 length: 16
V gene: TRBV15
J gene: TRBJ2-3
D gene: TRBD1
clone size: -
CDR3 DNA: TGTGCCACCAGCAGAGGTGAAGGACAGGGGGCTGATACGCAGTATTTT
CDR3 protein: CATSRGEGQGADTQYF

CDR3 length: 14
V gene: TRBV25-1
J gene: TRBJ2-7
D gene: -
clone size: -
CDR3 DNA: TGTGCCAGCAGTGATGCTGGGGCCGGCTACGAGCAGTACTTC
CDR3 protein: CASSDAGAGYEQYF

CDR3 length: 15
V gene: TRBV7-3
J gene: TRBJ2-5
D gene: TRBD2
clone size: -
CDR3 DNA: TGTGCCAGCAGCTTCACTAGCGGAGGGCAAGAGACCCAGTACTTC
CDR3 protein: CASSFTSGGQETQYF

CDR3 length: 13
V gene: TRBV14
J gene: TRBJ2-4
D gene: -
clone size: once
CDR3 DNA: TGTGCCAGCAGCCAAGACCTTCAAAACATTCAGTACTTC
CDR3 protein: CASSQDLQNIQYF

CDR3 length: 15
V gene: TRBV10-3
J gene: TRBJ2-3
D gene: TRBD2
clone size: -
CDR3 DNA: TGTGCCATCAGCAATACCGGGACTAACACAGATACGCAGTATTTT
CDR3 protein: CAISNTGTNTDTQYF

CDR3 length: 14
V gene: TRBV7-6
J gene: TRBJ2-7
D gene: TRBD2
clone size: -
CDR3 DNA: TGTGCCAGCAGCTTAGGGACTAGCTCCTACGAGCAGTACTTC
CDR3 protein: CASSLGTSSYEQYF

CDR3 length: 14
V gene: TRBV6-1
J gene: TRBJ1-2
D gene: -
clone size: -
CDR3 DNA: TGTGCCAGCAGTGAAGTCGGCAGTGGGGATGGCTACACCTTC
CDR3 protein: CASSEVGSGDGYTF

CDR3 length: 14
V gene: TRBV7-9
J gene: TRBJ1-4
D gene: -
clone size: once
CDR3 DNA: TGTGCCAGCACTTGGAGGTCTAATAATGAAAAACTGTTTTTT
CDR3 protein: CASTWRSNNEKLFF

CDR3 length: 15
V gene: TRBV28
J gene: TRBJ2-3
D gene: TRBD1
clone size: -
CDR3 DNA: TGTGCCAGCAGTGTTCCGGGACAGCTTACAGATACGCAGTATTTT
CDR3 protein: CASSVPGQLTDTQYF

CDR3 length: 14
V gene: TRBV9
J gene: TRBJ2-3
D gene: -
clone size: few
CDR3 DNA: TGTGCCAGCAGCCTAGGGGGGGACACAGATACGCAGTATTTT
CDR3 protein: CASSLGGDTDTQYF

CDR3 length: 12
V gene: TRBV9
J gene: TRBJ1-2
D gene: -
clone size: once
CDR3 DNA: TGTGCCAGCAGCTCCCCGAGATATGGCTACACCTTC
CDR3 protein: CASSSPRYGYTF

CDR3 length: 17
V gene: TRBV7-9
J gene: TRBJ1-3
D gene: -
clone size: -
CDR3 DNA: TGTGCCAGCAGCCCGCGACATGGGCCAGTGGTTGGAAACACCATATATTTT
CDR3 protein: CASSPRHGPVVGNTIYF

CDR3 length: 12
V gene: TRBV27
J gene: TRBJ1-1
D gene: -
clone size: -
CDR3 DNA: TGTGCCAGCAGGCGTCTGAACACTGAAGCTTTCTTT
CDR3 protein: CASRRLNTEAFF

CDR3 length: 10
V gene: TRBV20-1
J gene: TRBJ1-2
D gene: -
clone size: -
CDR3 DNA: TGCAGTGCGAGTGGTTATGGCTACACCTTC
CDR3 protein: CSASGYGYTF

CDR3 length: 15
V gene: TRBV7-9
J gene: TRBJ1-2
D gene: TRBD1
clone size: -
CDR3 DNA: TGTGCCAGCAGCCTACGGGACAGCCCTAGACAGGGCTACACCTTC
CDR3 protein: CASSLRDSPRQGYTF

CDR3 length: 13
V gene: TRBV2
J gene: TRBJ1-5
D gene: TRBD1
clone size: -
CDR3 DNA: TGTGCCAGCAGGGACGACAGGGACCAGCCCCAGCATTTT
CDR3 protein: CASRDDRDQPQHF

CDR3 length: 18
V gene: TRBV9
J gene: TRBJ2-2
D gene: -
clone size: -
CDR3 DNA: TGTGCCAGCAGCGTAGCGGGCAACCTCATGGGGAACACCGGGGAGCTGTTTTTT
CDR3 protein: CASSVAGNLMGNTGELFF

CDR3 length: 16
V gene: TRBV28
J gene: TRBJ1-1
D gene: -
clone size: -
CDR3 DNA: TGTGCCAGCAGTTTTATAGATGGCAGGGGTGGAACTGGAGCTTTCTTT
CDR3 protein: CASSFIDGRGGTGAFF

CDR3 length: 16
V gene: TRBV28
J gene: TRBJ2-1
D gene: TRBD2
clone size: -
CDR3 DNA: TGTGCCAGCTCCCTAGCGGGAGGGCCTTCCTACAATGAGCAGTTCTTC
CDR3 protein: CASSLAGGPSYNEQFF

CDR3 length: 12
V gene: TRBV28
J gene: TRBJ2-7
D gene: -
clone size: few
CDR3 DNA: TGTGCCAGCACCTCGCCAAACTACGAGCAGTACTTC
CDR3 protein: CASTSPNYEQYF

CDR3 length: 16
V gene: TRBV18
J gene: TRBJ2-2
D gene: TRBD1
clone size: once
CDR3 DNA: TGTGCCAGCTCAGCCATGGGACAGGGGGCACCAGGGGAGCTGTTTTTT
CDR3 protein: CASSAMGQGAPGELFF

CDR3 length: 14
V gene: TRBV15
J gene: TRBJ2-1
D gene: -
clone size: -
CDR3 DNA: TGTGCCACCGAACGCGGACTGGGCCTCAATGAGCAGTTCTTC
CDR3 protein: CATERGLGLNEQFF

CDR3 length: 16
V gene: TRBV4-3
J gene: TRBJ1-1
D gene: TRBD1
clone size: -
CDR3 DNA: TGCGCCAGCAGCCTAGGACAGGGTTGGGTTGGCACTGAAGCTTTCTTT
CDR3 protein: CASSLGQGWVGTEAFF

CDR3 length: 14
V gene: TRBV6-4
J gene: TRBJ1-1
D gene: -
clone size: -
CDR3 DNA: TGTGCCAGCAGTAAACGGCCCTCGAACACTGAAGCTTTCTTT
CDR3 protein: CASSKRPSNTEAFF

CDR3 length: 12
V gene: TRBV29-1
J gene: TRBJ2-3
D gene: -
clone size: -
CDR3 DNA: TGCAGCGGCCGACAGGCCTCAGATACGCAGTATTTT
CDR3 protein: CSGRQASDTQYF

CDR3 length: 17
V gene: TRBV7-8
J gene: TRBJ1-6
D gene: -
clone size: -
CDR3 DNA: TGTGCCAGCAGCTATTCGGGGCGCGGCACCTATAATTCACCCCTCCACTTT
CDR3 protein: CASSYSGRGTYNSPLHF

CDR3 length: 15
V gene: TRBV4-1
J gene: TRBJ2-3
D gene: -
clone size: -
CDR3 DNA: TGCGCCAGCAGCCAGCCGAGGGGTTTCACAGATACGCAGTATTTT
CDR3 protein: CASSQPRGFTDTQYF

CDR3 length: 11
V gene: TRBV11-2
J gene: TRBJ2-2
D gene: -
clone size: -
CDR3 DNA: TGTGCCAGCAGTGTACCCGGGGAGCTGTTTTTT
CDR3 protein: CASSVPGELFF

CDR3 length: 9
V gene: TRBV6-1
J gene: TRBJ1-6
D gene: -
clone size: -
CDR3 DNA: TGTGCCAGCAGGTCACCCCTCCACTTT
CDR3 protein: CASRSPLHF

CDR3 length: 15
V gene: TRBV6-1
J gene: TRBJ2-1
D gene: TRBD1
clone size: -
CDR3 DNA: TGTGCCAGTGGACAGGGCTTGATGGCGAACAATGAGCAGTTCTTC
CDR3 protein: CASGQGLMANNEQFF

CDR3 length: 16
V gene: TRBV18
J gene: TRBJ1-2
D gene: TRBD1
clone size: -
CDR3 DNA: TGTGCCAGCTCGCCTAAGTCCGGGACAGGCCTCTATGGCTACACCTTC
CDR3 protein: CASSPKSGTGLYGYTF

CDR3 length: 15
V gene: TRBV15
J gene: TRBJ1-1
D gene: -
clone size: -
CDR3 DNA: TGTGCCACCATGGCCTCTGCGGGGGTGGGCACTGAAGCTTTCTTT
CDR3 protein: CATMASAGVGTEAFF

CDR3 length: 16
V gene: TRBV6-1
J gene: TRBJ1-2
D gene: TRBD1
clone size: -
CDR3 DNA: TGTGCCAGCAATGAACAGGGGACCCGGGCAAATCATGGCTACACCTTC
CDR3 protein: CASNEQGTRANHGYTF

CDR3 length: 13
V gene: TRBV2
J gene: TRBJ1-3
D gene: -
clone size: -
CDR3 DNA: TGTGCCAGCAGTTCATCACGAGGAAACACCATATATTTT
CDR3 protein: CASSSSRGNTIYF

CDR3 length: 16
V gene: TRBV4-3
J gene: TRBJ2-1
D gene: -
clone size: -
CDR3 DNA: TGCGCCAGCAGCCAAGAAGGGCTAGGTGGTGGCAATGAGCAGTTCTTC
CDR3 protein: CASSQEGLGGGNEQFF

CDR3 length: 14
V gene: TRBV18
J gene: TRBJ2-2
D gene: -
clone size: -
CDR3 DNA: TGTGCCAGCTCACTTCTGACAGACACCGGGGAGCTGTTTTTT
CDR3 protein: CASSLLTDTGELFF

CDR3 length: 13
V gene: TRBV5-1
J gene: TRBJ1-3
D gene: -
clone size: once
CDR3 DNA: TGCGCCAGCAGCTTGGATTTAGGAAACACCATATATTTT
CDR3 protein: CASSLDLGNTIYF

CDR3 length: 13
V gene: TRBV7-8
J gene: TRBJ2-5
D gene: -
clone size: -
CDR3 DNA: TGTGCCAGCAGCTTAGGGAGTAGCGAGACCCAGTACTTC
CDR3 protein: CASSLGSSETQYF

CDR3 length: 15
V gene: TRBV18
J gene: TRBJ1-1
D gene: TRBD1
clone size: once
CDR3 DNA: TGTGCCAGCTCACCTCAGACAGGGGCGAACACTGAAGCTTTCTTT
CDR3 protein: CASSPQTGANTEAFF

CDR3 length: 14
V gene: TRBV19
J gene: TRBJ1-1
D gene: -
clone size: -
CDR3 DNA: TGTGCCAGTAGTATTTGGGGACCGAACACTGAAGCTTTCTTT
CDR3 protein: CASSIWGPNTEAFF

CDR3 length: 14
V gene: TRBV18
J gene: TRBJ1-1
D gene: -
clone size: once
CDR3 DNA: TGTGCCAGCTCACCACCGTTGGGGAACACTGAAGCTTTCTTT
CDR3 protein: CASSPPLGNTEAFF

CDR3 length: 16
V gene: TRBV28
J gene: TRBJ1-5
D gene: TRBD1
clone size: medium-sized
CDR3 DNA: TGTGCCAGCAGTTCGACAGGGCTATATAGCAATCAGCCCCAGCATTTT
CDR3 protein: CASSSTGLYSNQPQHF

CDR3 length: 16
V gene: TRBV1
J gene: TRBJ2-5
D gene: -
clone size: once
CDR3 DNA: TGCACCAGCAGCCACCCTATGGGTAAGTACCAAGAGACCCAGTACTTC
CDR3 protein: CTSSHPMGKYQETQYF

CDR3 length: 14
V gene: TRBV7-8
J gene: TRBJ1-5
D gene: TRBD1
clone size: -
CDR3 DNA: TGTGCCAGCAGACGCCAGGGGGAAGGTCAGCCCCAGCATTTT
CDR3 protein: CASRRQGEGQPQHF

CDR3 length: 16
V gene: TRBV5-8
J gene: TRBJ1-5
D gene: -
clone size: -
CDR3 DNA: TGTGCCAGCAGCCACCATAAGGGACCTAGCAATCAGCCCCAGCATTTT
CDR3 protein: CASSHHKGPSNQPQHF

CDR3 length: 16
V gene: TRBV7-8
J gene: TRBJ1-1
D gene: -
clone size: -
CDR3 DNA: TGTGCCAGCAGCTTAAGTCGGATCCCCATGAACACTGAAGCTTTCTTT
CDR3 protein: CASSLSRIPMNTEAFF

CDR3 length: 16
V gene: TRBV12-2
J gene: TRBJ2-2
D gene: -
clone size: -
CDR3 DNA: TGTGCAAGTCGCCCTCAGGGGTTCGGGAACACCGGGGAGCTGTTTTTT
CDR3 protein: CASRPQGFGNTGELFF

CDR3 length: 15
V gene: TRBV5-1
J gene: TRBJ2-1
D gene: TRBD2
clone size: -
CDR3 DNA: TGCGCCAGCAGCTTTACTAGCGGCTCCTACAATGAGCAGTTCTTC
CDR3 protein: CASSFTSGSYNEQFF